These T cell receptor beta chains were read from a single sample in a study of Ad26.COV2.S vaccination and SARS-CoV-2 variants. Data came from immunoSEQ multiplex PCR; TCRdb stores just in-frame clones and leaves some out. The data hold approximately 340,000 clones, with 92% observed a single time. Source: peripheral blood, taken after recovery from COVID-19. The receptors come from a human donor who had recovered from COVID-19. CDR3s include the opening cysteine and the closing phenylalanine or tryptophan. D genes are given only for firm matches. Only some rows state a clone size, as once, few, many or a class for expanded clones.

j_gene	abundance	d_gene	v_gene	CDR3nt	CDR3aa
TRBJ2-7	.	.	TRBV4-1	TGCGCCAGCAGCCTCAGTCCTGGGGCTTACGAGCAGTACTTC	CASSLSPGAYEQYF
TRBJ1-1	.	.	TRBV7-6	TGTGCCAGCAGCTTAGCCCCAGATATGAACACTGAAGCTTTCTTT	CASSLAPDMNTEAFF
TRBJ1-1	.	TRBD1	TRBV7-9	TGTGCCAGCAGCATTTCCGGGACAGGGAACACTGAAGCTTTCTTT	CASSISGTGNTEAFF
TRBJ2-2	.	TRBD2	TRBV6-2/TRBV6-3	TGTGCCAGCAGTTACTCGATATCAGCGGGGGTAGTAGACACCGGGGAGCTGTTTTTT	CASSYSISAGVVDTGELFF
TRBJ1-5	.	TRBD1	TRBV7-2	TGTGCCAGCAGCTCCTTTGGACAGGGCCAGCCCCAGCATTTT	CASSSFGQGQPQHF
TRBJ1-6	.	.	TRBV19	TGTGCCAGTAGTATGGCCCTCTGGAATATAGGTTCACCCCTCCACTTT	CASSMALWNIGSPLHF
TRBJ1-1	once	TRBD1	TRBV19	TGTGCCAGTAGCATGGGGGGACAGACGAACACTGAAGCTTTCTTT	CASSMGGQTNTEAFF
TRBJ1-2	.	.	TRBV20-1	TGCAGTGCTAGAAACGGTGGCTACACCTTC	CSARNGGYTF
TRBJ1-2	.	.	TRBV6-5	TGTGCCAGCAGTTGGGGAGGGGCGAACTATGGCTACACCTTC	CASSWGGANYGYTF
TRBJ1-2	.	.	TRBV5-4	TGTGCCAGCAGCCCGGACTCATATGGCTACACCTTC	CASSPDSYGYTF
TRBJ2-1	.	.	TRBV4-1	TGCGCCAGCAGCTTGGGGGGAGATGTCCATGAGCAGTTCTTC	CASSLGGDVHEQFF
TRBJ1-2	.	TRBD1	TRBV5-8	TGTGCCAGCGAGAACAGGGGGATAAACTATGGCTACACCTTC	CASENRGINYGYTF
TRBJ2-7	.	.	TRBV21-1	TGTGCCAGCAGCAGGCCGCCGGGACTAGCGGGGGGGATCTACACCTACGAGCAGTACTTC	CASSRPPGLAGGIYTYEQYF
TRBJ2-7	.	TRBD1	TRBV5-1	TGCGCCAGCAGCAACCGGGACAGTTCCTACGAGCAGTACTTC	CASSNRDSSYEQYF
TRBJ2-5	.	TRBD1	TRBV7-9	TGTGCCAGCAACCGGGACAGAGAGACCCAGTACTTC	CASNRDRETQYF
TRBJ2-3	.	TRBD2	TRBV6-2/TRBV6-3	TGTGCCAGCAGTTTGAGCGGGGGGGCAACAGATACGCAGTATTTT	CASSLSGGATDTQYF
TRBJ2-1	.	.	TRBV3-1/TRBV3-2	TGTGCCAGCCGCTCCGGGGGCTACAATGAGCAGTTCTTC	CASRSGGYNEQFF
TRBJ2-3	.	TRBD2	TRBV24-1	TGTGCCACCAGTGATCCAAGCGGGGCTAGCACAGATACGCAGTATTTT	CATSDPSGASTDTQYF
TRBJ1-6	.	.	TRBV5-1	TGCGCCAGCAGCTTGGGCCTCCCAGATTCACCCCTCCACTTT	CASSLGLPDSPLHF
TRBJ2-1	.	TRBD1	TRBV4-1	TGCGCCAGCAGCCGTTCAAGACAGGGTGGCTACAATGAGCAGTTCTTC	CASSRSRQGGYNEQFF
TRBJ1-2	.	TRBD1	TRBV13	TGTGCCAGCAGCTTATTCCCCGCAGGACAGGGAGGGCATGGCTACACCTTC	CASSLFPAGQGGHGYTF
TRBJ2-1	.	TRBD1	TRBV12-5	TGTGCTAGTGGTTTGGGACAGGGCGTTTGGAATGAGCAGTTCTTC	CASGLGQGVWNEQFF
TRBJ2-1	.	TRBD2	TRBV5-6	TGTGCCAGCAGCTGGACCCTAGCGGGGGCCGTTAATGAGCAGTTCTTC	CASSWTLAGAVNEQFF
TRBJ1-4	.	TRBD1	TRBV5-1	TGCGCCAGCAGCGACGACAGGGCCCCCGAAAAACTGTTTTTT	CASSDDRAPEKLFF
TRBJ2-2	.	.	TRBV11-2	TGTGCCAGCAGCTTTCTGGGGAGCACCGGGGAGCTGTTTTTT	CASSFLGSTGELFF
TRBJ2-1	.	TRBD2	TRBV7-8	TGTGCCAGCAGCTTAGCGGCTTTAGCGGGGGCCTACAATGAGCAGTTCTTC	CASSLAALAGAYNEQFF
TRBJ1-5	.	.	TRBV16	TGTGCCAGCAGCCAAGGAGGATCTCAGCCCCAGCATTTT	CASSQGGSQPQHF
TRBJ1-1	.	.	TRBV6-4	TGTGCCAGCAGCGTGGACGGAACAATGAACACTGAAGCTTTCTTT	CASSVDGTMNTEAFF
TRBJ2-2	.	TRBD2	TRBV11-2	TGTGCCAGCAGCTCCGGAGATAGCGGGGGGCCCAACACCGGGGAGCTGTTTTTT	CASSSGDSGGPNTGELFF
TRBJ2-3	.	TRBD2	TRBV6-2/TRBV6-3	TGTGCCAGCAGCACTCCGGGACTAGGGGCCCCAGATACGCAGTATTTT	CASSTPGLGAPDTQYF
TRBJ1-5	few	.	TRBV7-2	TGTGCCAGCAGCTTAGTAGCCTCGACAGACGCCAATCAGCCCCAGCATTTT	CASSLVASTDANQPQHF
TRBJ2-2	once	.	TRBV7-2	TGTGCCAGCAGCTTAGAGGGAGGCGGCGGGGAGCTGTTTTTT	CASSLEGGGGELFF